This is a list of T cell receptor beta chains from one sample in a study of PD-1 blockade in classical Hodgkin lymphoma. Measured with immunoSEQ multiplex PCR; TCRdb has only the in-frame clones, and not every one. The sample holds 20,000 or so clones, 76% seen once. Specimen: peripheral blood mononuclear cells (PBMCs), collected before the fourth cycle of nivolumab. The receptor source for this set is a human donor with classical Hodgkin lymphoma. CDR3s include the opening cysteine and the closing phenylalanine or tryptophan. Each record gives: clone size, CDR3 length, J gene, V gene, D gene, CDR3 DNA, CDR3 protein. D genes are given only for firm matches. For some rows the clone size is stated as once, few or many, or as a class when expanded; others skip it.

- | 12 | TRBJ2-5 | TRBV7-8 | TRBD2 | TGTGCCAGCGGACTAGCGGGAGGGGAGCAGTACTTC | CASGLAGGEQYF
- | 14 | TRBJ1-5 | TRBV19 | TRBD1 | TGTGCCAGTAGTATTAGGGGGCCAGGTCAGCCCCAGCATTTT | CASSIRGPGQPQHF
- | 16 | TRBJ1-5 | TRBV19 | - | TGTGCCAGTAGTATGAGGTTGATCAACAAGAATCAGCCCCAGCATTTT | CASSMRLINKNQPQHF
- | 15 | TRBJ1-5 | TRBV11-3 | TRBD1 | TGTGCCAGCAGATCCACAGGGGGGGTTAAGGAGCCCCAGCATTTT | CASRSTGGVKEPQHF
- | 18 | TRBJ2-1 | TRBV7-2 | TRBD2 | TGTGCCAGCAGCTTGGGAACCGGGACTAGCGGGGGTGCAGGAGAGCAGTTCTTC | CASSLGTGTSGGAGEQFF
once | 14 | TRBJ2-2 | TRBV10-3 | TRBD1 | TGTGCCATCAGGGGGACAGGGGGCAACGGGGAGCTGTTTTTT | CAIRGTGGNGELFF
- | 15 | TRBJ1-5 | TRBV28 | TRBD1 | TGTGCCAGCAGAAGGACAGGGAGAGGCAATCAGCCCCAGCATTTT | CASRRTGRGNQPQHF
once | 18 | TRBJ2-1 | TRBV19 | - | TGTGCCAGTAGTATTTTCGTGGGTGGGACGGGCGCCTACAATGAGCAGTTCTTC | CASSIFVGGTGAYNEQFF
few | 12 | TRBJ2-3 | TRBV7-9 | - | TGTGCCTCCCTCGGGAGATTGGATACGCAGTATTTT | CASLGRLDTQYF
- | 17 | TRBJ2-2 | TRBV19 | TRBD2 | TGTGCCAGTAGCCTAATACTAGCGGGAGCAGGAACCGGGGAGCTGTTTTTT | CASSLILAGAGTGELFF
- | 12 | TRBJ1-3 | TRBV19 | - | TGTGCCAGTAGTTTCGAAGGAAACACCATATATTTT | CASSFEGNTIYF
- | 13 | TRBJ1-4 | TRBV28 | - | TGTGCCAGCAGTTTTGCAACTAATGAAAAACTGTTTTTT | CASSFATNEKLFF
- | 13 | TRBJ1-4 | TRBV5-1 | - | TGCGCCAGCAGCTCCCTCGGAGGCGAAAAACTGTTTTTT | CASSSLGGEKLFF
few | 15 | TRBJ2-1 | TRBV7-8 | TRBD2 | TGTGCCAGCAGCTTTGTCGCTAGCGGGAGGAATGAGCAGTTCTTC | CASSFVASGRNEQFF
- | 15 | TRBJ2-1 | TRBV6-6 | - | TGTGCCAGCAGTGCTAGCACCACCACAGGGAGGGAGCAGTTCTTC | CASSASTTTGREQFF
- | 15 | TRBJ1-3 | TRBV19 | - | TGTGCCAGTAGTTTACTACAGAGCTCTGGAAACACCATATATTTT | CASSLLQSSGNTIYF
- | 16 | TRBJ2-7 | TRBV28 | - | TGTGCCAGCAGTTTAATAGGGCCAGGGATTTTCTCCGAGCAGTACTTC | CASSLIGPGIFSEQYF
- | 13 | TRBJ2-6 | TRBV5-3 | - | TGTGCCCAGGAGGCAGAGGGGGCCAACGTCCTGACTTTC | CAQEAEGANVLTF
- | 13 | TRBJ1-1 | TRBV28 | - | TGTGCCAGCAGGAAGGGGGGGCGCACTGAAGCTTTCTTT | CASRKGGRTEAFF
- | 15 | TRBJ1-2 | TRBV6-5 | - | TGTGCCAGCAGTTACCCCGGTGCAGCCCTCAAACGCTACACCTTC | CASSYPGAALKRYTF
- | 14 | TRBJ1-5 | TRBV5-1 | - | TGCGCCAGCAGCTTTTCGGGGGGCAATCAGCCCCAGCATTTT | CASSFSGGNQPQHF
- | 15 | TRBJ2-1 | TRBV19 | TRBD2 | TGTGCCAGTAGTAGGCGGGAGGGCTCCTACAATGAGCAGTTCTTC | CASSRREGSYNEQFF
- | 12 | TRBJ1-3 | TRBV19 | - | TGTGCCAGTAGTATAGTTGGAAACACCATATATTTT | CASSIVGNTIYF
- | 14 | TRBJ1-2 | TRBV7-2 | - | TGTGCCAGCAGCTTAGGCGGGGGGCGAGGGGGCTACACCTTC | CASSLGGGRGGYTF
- | 14 | TRBJ2-2 | TRBV9 | - | TGTGCCAGCAGCGTAGTCAGGGAGGCCGGGGAGCTGTTTTTT | CASSVVREAGELFF
- | 13 | TRBJ2-5 | TRBV2 | - | TGTGCCAGCGGTCAGGACGGGGTGAGGACCCAGTACTTC | CASGQDGVRTQYF
- | 14 | TRBJ1-5 | TRBV10-2 | - | TGCGCCAGCAGGCCGCAGGGGCGTAGTCAGCCCCAGCATTTT | CASRPQGRSQPQHF
- | 18 | TRBJ2-3 | TRBV19 | TRBD2 | TGTGCCAGTAGTGTCCAACCCCCTAGCGGGGGGGCGGGGGATACGCAGTATTTT | CASSVQPPSGGAGDTQYF
- | 13 | TRBJ2-1 | TRBV7-8 | - | TGTGCCAGCAACCCCGGGCCGTCCGATGAGCAGTTCTTC | CASNPGPSDEQFF